One T cell receptor (beta chain) is described in this entry. The antigen remains unidentified. CDR1 and CDR2 (germline): SGHVS, FQNEAQ. V shed 5 bases and J shed 10 bases, with 15 bases lying between them. The CDR3 is 14 amino acids. The sample is drawn from a study of T cell responses to AZD1222 COVID-19 vaccine. Study conclusions and caveats: Vaccination with two AZD1222 doses was followed by a rise in Spike-specific TCR breadth and depth. Donors in the cohort were predominantly white British and more often female, and clonal diversity was possibly underestimated.

Sequencing used immunoSEQ multiplex PCR; TCRdb keeps in-frame clones, though not all of them. This table has about 110,000 clones, around 94% appearing once. This sequence originates from an adult in good health. This specimen was peripheral blood, taken on day 0 of AZD1222 vaccination. The V gene is TRBV7-8, the J gene TRBJ1-6; weak D call: TRBD1 (5 bases). CDR3 bases: TGTGCCAGCAGCCCATCGGGGGTACGATCACCCCTCCACTTT. Its protein is CASSPSGVRSPLHF.